This T cell receptor (beta chain) comes out of a study of T cells in Graves' hyperthyroidism and ophthalmopathy. There are 17 residues in the CDR3. Germline values: CDR1 MNHEY, CDR2 SVGAGI. Deletions cut 2 bases from V and 0 bases from J, with 16 bases between. Authors of the study amplified TCR beta CDR3 regions from RNA transcripts. TCR CDR3 underwent first-round RT-PCR with the HTBI primer set. TCRdb re-called the multiplex PCR reads through MiXCR, storing one row per CDR3 protein. The repertoire consists of approximately 710,000 distinct CDR3 sequences, with 15% to 20% occurring once and the leading ten covering 15% to 19%. This clonotype has ten or more counts. Its antigen is currently unknown. Study observations and caveats: Before onset, by a median of approximately 6.8 months, the model predicted ophthalmopathy.

The TCR originated in a man between 45 and 60 years old with Graves' hyperthyroidism. The V gene is TRBV6-5, the J gene TRBJ1-1, with D tentatively TRBD1 (6 bases). The source material was blood. The CDR3 DNA reads TGTGCCAGCAGTTACGGCTGGACAGAAAGGATGAACACTGAAGCTTTCTTT. Translated: CASSYGWTERMNTEAFF.